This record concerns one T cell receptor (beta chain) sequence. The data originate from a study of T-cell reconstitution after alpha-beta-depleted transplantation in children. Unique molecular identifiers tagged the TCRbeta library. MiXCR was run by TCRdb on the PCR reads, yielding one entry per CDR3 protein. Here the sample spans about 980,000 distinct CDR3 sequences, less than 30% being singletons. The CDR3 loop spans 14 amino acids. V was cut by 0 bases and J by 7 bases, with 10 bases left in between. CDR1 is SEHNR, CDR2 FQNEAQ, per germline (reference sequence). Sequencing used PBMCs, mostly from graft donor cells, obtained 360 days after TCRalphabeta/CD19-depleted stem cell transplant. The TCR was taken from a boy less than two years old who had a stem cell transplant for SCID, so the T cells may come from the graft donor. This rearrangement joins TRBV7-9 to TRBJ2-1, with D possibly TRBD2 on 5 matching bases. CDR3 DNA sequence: TGTGCCAGCAGCTTAGCGATGAGAGGGAATGAGCAGTTCTTC. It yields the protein CASSLAMRGNEQFF.